One sample yielded the 14 T cell receptor beta chains listed below, sequenced in a study of regulatory T cells in long-lasting Graves disease. With iRepertoire HTBI primers and Arm-PCR of CDR3 regions, TCR beta libraries were built. TCRdb re-called the multiplex PCR reads through MiXCR, storing one row per CDR3 protein. The sample has some 400,000 distinct CDR3 sequences, about 15% seen once. Indicated time point: newly diagnosed GD, antithyroid drugs for less than 3 months. Making the TCR library involved RNA that had been extracted from PBMCs. These same data were also listed under a study on T cells in Graves' hyperthyroidism and ophthalmopathy.

Source: peripheral blood mononuclear cells (PBMCs), taken at new diagnosis, from a patient treated with antithyroid drugs. These receptors were taken from a young woman with Graves disease.

This clonotype has more than one count but fewer than ten. The chain is built from TRBV27 and TRBJ1-6; D not resolved. Germline-derived CDR1 and CDR2 are MNHEY and SMNVEV (reference sequence). The CDR3 sequence is 14 residues long. V dropped 3 bases and J dropped 7 bases, with 10 bases sitting between them. CDR3: CASSLKVRNSPLHF. Written as DNA, the CDR3 is TGTGCCAGCAGTTTGAAAGTAAGAAATTCACCCCTCCACTTT.

The V call is TRBV20-1, the J call TRBJ2-1; the match to TRBD2 covers 10 bases. CDR3 length: 17 residues. Germline CDR1 reads DFQATT; CDR2 reads SNEGSKA (reference sequence). V lost 0 bases to trimming and J lost 0 bases; unmatched junction nucleotides: 5. The chain's CDR3 is CSARDSLAGSSYNEQFF. The CDR3, as DNA: TGCAGTGCTAGAGATTCACTAGCGGGGAGCTCCTACAATGAGCAGTTCTTC.

The chain is built from TRBV6-5 and TRBJ2-1; 11 bases agree with TRBD2. The DNA end is more similar to TRBJ2-5, so the J call may be wrong. The CDR3 covers 13 residues. Germline CDR1 MNHEY, CDR2 SVGAGI. The CDR3 region is CASSYGLAGTQYF. The CDR3 bases are TGTGCCAGCAGTTATGGACTAGCGGGGACCCAGTACTTC.

The sample holds many counts of this clonotype. DNA for the CDR3: TGTGCCAGCAGTGGGGGGCAGGGGGCGGCGGAAGATACGCAGTATTTT. It codes for CASSGGQGAAEDTQYF. The V gene is TRBV2, the J gene TRBJ2-3; 8 bases are a match to TRBD1. V lost 4 bases to trimming and J lost 5 bases; unmatched junction nucleotides: 11. This CDR3 is built from 16 residues. Germline values: CDR1 SNHLY, CDR2 FYNNEI.

This clonotype was picked up many times. The chain couples TRBV28 to TRBJ2-1; 12 nucleotides match TRBD1. This CDR3 has 15 residues. Germline values: CDR1 MDHEN, CDR2 SYDVKM. With 4 bases clipped from V and 6 bases from J, the junction kept 4 bases outside the gene matches. The chain's CDR3 is CASSSGQGAVNEQFF. The CDR3 DNA follows: TGTGCCAGCAGTTCGGGACAGGGGGCAGTCAATGAGCAGTTCTTC.

This clonotype was seen repeatedly, ten times or more. This chain connects TRBV6-1 to TRBJ2-1; a weak D match, TRBD2 (5 bases). The ends were cut back, 5 bases at V and 6 bases at J, with 14 bases in the middle. The CDR3 contains 14 residues. The germline CDR1 and CDR2 sequences are MNHNS and SASEGT. The CDR3 reads CASSNYAGANEQFF. In DNA form, the CDR3 reads TGTGCCAGCAGTAATTACGCGGGTGCCAATGAGCAGTTCTTC.

In its sample, this clonotype was seen many times. V usage is TRBV12-3 or TRBV12-4 and J usage is TRBJ2-2; D is uncertain. V lost 7 bases and J 1 base, leaving 13 bases between the germline ends. There are 15 residues in the CDR3. CDR3 coding DNA: TGTGCCAGCATTCTCCTTGGCCGGAACACCGGGGAGCTGTTTTTT. Its protein is CASILLGRNTGELFF.

The chain employs TRBV28 and TRBJ2-7; 15 nucleotides line up with TRBD2. The CDR3 length is 19 residues. Germline V lookup: CDR1 MDHEN, CDR2 SYDVKM. V dropped 2 bases and J dropped 7; count of bases not matched to a gene: 15. The chain's CDR3 is CASSLTGGTSGRPGREQYF. The CDR3 region has the DNA TGTGCCAGCAGTTTAACAGGCGGGACTAGCGGGAGGCCGGGACGGGAGCAGTACTTC.

The chain joins TRBV5-1 to TRBJ2-1; 9 bases align to TRBD1. CDR3 length equals 15 residues. J lost 4 bases, V lost 2 bases, and 4 bases had no gene match. Per the germline V gene, CDR1 is SGHRS and CDR2 is YFSETQ. In DNA, the CDR3 is TGCGCCAGCAGCTTTAACAGGGGGCATTACAATGAGCAGTTCTTC. It specifies CASSFNRGHYNEQFF.

This clonotype was seen repeatedly, ten times or more. The V and J genes are TRBV18 and TRBJ2-7; no firm D call. The CDR3 is 14 amino acids. Trimming removed 3 bases at V and 1 base at J, with 10 bases between. CDR1 is KGHSH and CDR2 is LQKENI in the germline V gene. CDR3 bases: TGTGCCAGCTCACCCTGGACGGATTCCTACGAGCAGTACTTC. Translation gives CASSPWTDSYEQYF.

This clonotype was observed a few times. The V and J genes are TRBV20-1 and TRBJ1-2, with 7 bases matching TRBD1. Losses at the gene ends were 1 base for V and 2 bases for J; bases not matched to a gene: 7. There are 15 residues in the CDR3. Per the germline V gene, CDR1 is DFQATT and CDR2 is SNEGSKA (reference sequence). CDR3: CSARAGQVANYGYTF. CDR3 nucleotide sequence: TGCAGTGCTAGAGCCGGACAGGTTGCCAACTATGGCTACACCTTC.

This clonotype was counted at least ten times. V and J are TRBV12-3 or TRBV12-4 and TRBJ1-1; D possibly corresponds to TRBD1 (5 bases). This CDR3 spans 13 amino acids. Deletions cut 8 bases from V and 5 bases from J, with 15 bases between. The CDR3, as DNA: TGTGCCAGCGGGGCAGGAGTGGTAACTGAAGCTTTCTTT. Amino acids: CASGAGVVTEAFF.

Notes on this clonotype: A much larger clone is a single base away; this may be a read error. The chain combines TRBV6-2 or TRBV6-3 with TRBJ1-1, with D possibly TRBD1 on 5 matching bases. Germline CDR1 MNHEY, CDR2 SVGEGT. This CDR3 is built from 11 residues. The CDR3 DNA is TGTGCCAGCAGCCCGGGACTTACGGCTCTCTTT. It is translated as CASSPGLTALF.

The chain couples TRBV10-3 to TRBJ2-7; the match to TRBD2 covers 7 bases. Germline lookup yields CDR1 ENHRY and CDR2 SYGVKD. Unmatched junction bases numbered 10, after V lost 5 bases and J lost 6 bases. This CDR3 is 14 amino acids long. The CDR3 region is CAISRSSGPSEQYF. The CDR3, as DNA: TGTGCCATCAGTCGATCTAGCGGCCCGTCCGAGCAGTACTTC.